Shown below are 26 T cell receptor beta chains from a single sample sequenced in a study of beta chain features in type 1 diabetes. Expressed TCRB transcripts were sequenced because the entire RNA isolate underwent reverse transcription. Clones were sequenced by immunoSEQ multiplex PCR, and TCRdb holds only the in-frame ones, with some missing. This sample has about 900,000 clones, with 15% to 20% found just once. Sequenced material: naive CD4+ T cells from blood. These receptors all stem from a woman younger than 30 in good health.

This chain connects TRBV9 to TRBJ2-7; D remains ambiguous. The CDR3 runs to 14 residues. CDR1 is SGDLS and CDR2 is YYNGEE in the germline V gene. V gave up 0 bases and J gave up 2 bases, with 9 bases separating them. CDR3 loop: CASSVADPAYEQYF. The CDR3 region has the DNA TGTGCCAGCAGCGTAGCTGACCCAGCCTACGAGCAGTACTTC.

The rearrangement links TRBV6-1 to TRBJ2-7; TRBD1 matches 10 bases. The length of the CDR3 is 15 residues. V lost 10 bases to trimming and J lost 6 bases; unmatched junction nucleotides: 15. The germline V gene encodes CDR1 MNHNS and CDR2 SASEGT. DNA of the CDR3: TGTGCCACGATTCTCCGGGACAGGGGCCCCTCCGAGCAGTACTTC. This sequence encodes CATILRDRGPSEQYF.

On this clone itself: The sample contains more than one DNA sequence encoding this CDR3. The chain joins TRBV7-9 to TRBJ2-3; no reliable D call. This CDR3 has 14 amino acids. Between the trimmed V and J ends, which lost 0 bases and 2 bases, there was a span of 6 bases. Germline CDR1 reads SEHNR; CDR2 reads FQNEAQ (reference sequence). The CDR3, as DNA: TGTGCCAGCAGCTTAGCTGGTTACACAGATACGCAGTATTTT. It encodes CASSLAGYTDTQYF.

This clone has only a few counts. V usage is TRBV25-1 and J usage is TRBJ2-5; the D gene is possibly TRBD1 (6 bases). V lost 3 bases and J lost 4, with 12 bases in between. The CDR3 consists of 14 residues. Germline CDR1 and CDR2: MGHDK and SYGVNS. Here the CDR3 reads CASSDWRTAETQYF. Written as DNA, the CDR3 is TGTGCCAGCAGTGACTGGCGGACAGCAGAGACCCAGTACTTC. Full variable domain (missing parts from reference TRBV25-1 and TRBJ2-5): EADIYQTPRYLVIGTGKKITLECSQTMGHDKMYWYQQDPGMELHLIHYSYGVNSTEKGDLSSESTVSRIRTEHFPLTLESARPSHTSQYLCASSDWRTAETQYFGPGTRLLVL.

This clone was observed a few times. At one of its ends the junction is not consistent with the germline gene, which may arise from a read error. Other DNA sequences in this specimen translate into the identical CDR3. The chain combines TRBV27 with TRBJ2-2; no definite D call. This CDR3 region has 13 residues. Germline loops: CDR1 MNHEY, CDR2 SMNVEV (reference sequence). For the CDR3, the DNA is TGCGCCAGCAGTTATAAGGGTTTCGGGGAGCTGTTTTTT. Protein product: CASSYKGFGELFF.

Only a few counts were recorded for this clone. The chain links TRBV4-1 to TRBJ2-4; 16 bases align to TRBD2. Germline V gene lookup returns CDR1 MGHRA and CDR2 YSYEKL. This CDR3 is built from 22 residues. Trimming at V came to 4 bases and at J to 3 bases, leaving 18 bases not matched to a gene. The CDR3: CASSLWYSGTSGRAFGKNIQYF. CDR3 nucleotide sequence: TGCGCCAGCAGCCTTTGGTACTCCGGGACTAGCGGGAGGGCCTTTGGCAAAAACATTCAGTACTTC.

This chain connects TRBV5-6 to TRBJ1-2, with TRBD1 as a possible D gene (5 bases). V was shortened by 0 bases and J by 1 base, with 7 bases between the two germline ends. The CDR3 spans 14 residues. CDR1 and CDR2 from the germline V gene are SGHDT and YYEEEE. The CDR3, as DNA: TGTGCCAGCAGCTTGGGACAGCTTAACTATGGCTACACCTTC. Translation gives CASSLGQLNYGYTF.

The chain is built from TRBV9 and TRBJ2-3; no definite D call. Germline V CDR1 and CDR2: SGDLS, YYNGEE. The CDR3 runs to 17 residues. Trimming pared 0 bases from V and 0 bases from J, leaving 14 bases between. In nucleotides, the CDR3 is TGTGCCAGCAGCGTAGGGCAGACGGTTCCTAGCACAGATACGCAGTATTTT. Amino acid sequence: CASSVGQTVPSTDTQYF. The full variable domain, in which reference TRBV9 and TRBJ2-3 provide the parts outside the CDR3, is DSGVTQTPKHLITATGQRVTLRCSPRSGDLSVYWYQQSLDQGLQFLIQYYNGEERAKGNILERFSAQQFPDLHSELNLSSLELGDSALYFCASSVGQTVPSTDTQYFGPGTRLTVL.

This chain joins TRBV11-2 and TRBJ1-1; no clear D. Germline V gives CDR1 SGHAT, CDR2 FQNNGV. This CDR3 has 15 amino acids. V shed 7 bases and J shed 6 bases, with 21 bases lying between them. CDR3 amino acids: CASTLSPTSGPEAFF. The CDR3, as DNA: TGTGCCAGCACCCTCTCTCCAACGAGCGGACCTGAAGCTTTCTTT.

The CDR3 loop reads CASSLGDRVPFF. The CDR3 DNA reads TGTGCCAGCAGCTTGGGGGACAGGGTTCCATTCTTT. The rearrangement joins TRBV5-4 to TRBJ1-1; 9 nucleotides match TRBD1. The V segment lost 0 bases and the J segment 14 bases; nucleotides outside the gene matches: 5. The CDR3 length is 12 residues. The germline gives CDR1 SGHNT, CDR2 YYREEE (reference sequence).

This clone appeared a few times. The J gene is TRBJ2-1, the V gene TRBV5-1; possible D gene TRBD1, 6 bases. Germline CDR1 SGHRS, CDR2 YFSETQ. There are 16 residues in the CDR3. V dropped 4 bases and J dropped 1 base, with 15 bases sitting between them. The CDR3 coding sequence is TGCGCCAGCAGCCCAGGACAGAGGAGGTCCTACAATGAGCAGTTCTTC. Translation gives CASSPGQRRSYNEQFF.

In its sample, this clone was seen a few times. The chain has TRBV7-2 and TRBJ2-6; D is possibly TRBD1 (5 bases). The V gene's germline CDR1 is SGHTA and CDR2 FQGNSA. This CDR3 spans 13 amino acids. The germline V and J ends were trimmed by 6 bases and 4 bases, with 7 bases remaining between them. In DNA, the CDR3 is TGTGCCAGCAGGAACAGGGGGGCCAACGTCCTGACTTTC. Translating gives CASRNRGANVLTF. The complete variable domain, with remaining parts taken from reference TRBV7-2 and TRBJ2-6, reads GAGVSQSPSNKVTEKGKDVELRCDPISGHTALYWYRQSLGQGLEFLIYFQGNSAPDKSGLPSDRFSAERTGGSVSTLTIQRTQQEDSAVYLCASRNRGANVLTFGAGSRLTVL.

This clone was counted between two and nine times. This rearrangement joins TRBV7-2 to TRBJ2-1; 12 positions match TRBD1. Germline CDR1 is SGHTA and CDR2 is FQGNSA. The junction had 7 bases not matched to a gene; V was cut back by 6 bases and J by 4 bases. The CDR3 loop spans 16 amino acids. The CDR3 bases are TGTGCCAGCAGTCGGGACAGGGGGCAGCAGTACAATGAGCAGTTCTTC. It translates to CASSRDRGQQYNEQFF.

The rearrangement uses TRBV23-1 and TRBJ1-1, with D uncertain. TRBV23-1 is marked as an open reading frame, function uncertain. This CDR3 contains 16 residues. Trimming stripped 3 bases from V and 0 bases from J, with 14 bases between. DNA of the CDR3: TGCGCCAGCAGTCACCTCCCGGACGGTTTGAACACTGAAGCTTTCTTT. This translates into CASSHLPDGLNTEAFF.

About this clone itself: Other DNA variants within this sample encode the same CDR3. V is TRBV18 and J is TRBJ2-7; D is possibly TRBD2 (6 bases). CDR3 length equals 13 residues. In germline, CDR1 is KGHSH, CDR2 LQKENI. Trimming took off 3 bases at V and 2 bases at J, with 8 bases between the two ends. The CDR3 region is CASSPSGTYEQYF. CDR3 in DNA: TGTGCCAGCTCACCTAGCGGAACCTACGAGCAGTACTTC. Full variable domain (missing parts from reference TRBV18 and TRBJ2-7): NAGVMQNPRHLVRRRGQEARLRCSPMKGHSHVYWYRQLPEEGLKFMVYLQKENIIDESGMPKERFSAEFPKEGPSILRIQQVVRGDSAAYFCASSPSGTYEQYFGPGTRLTVT.

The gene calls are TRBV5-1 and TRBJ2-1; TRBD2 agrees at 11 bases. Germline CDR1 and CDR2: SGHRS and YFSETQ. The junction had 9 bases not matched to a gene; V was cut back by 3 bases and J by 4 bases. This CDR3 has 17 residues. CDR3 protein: CASSSGLAVGGYNEQFF. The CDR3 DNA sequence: TGCGCCAGCAGCTCGGGACTAGCGGTGGGGGGATACAATGAGCAGTTCTTC.

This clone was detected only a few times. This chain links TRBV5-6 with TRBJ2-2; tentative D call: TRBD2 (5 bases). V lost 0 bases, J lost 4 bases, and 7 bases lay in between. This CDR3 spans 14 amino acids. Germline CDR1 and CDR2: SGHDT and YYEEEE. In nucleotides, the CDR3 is TGTGCCAGCAGCTTGGGAGGGTTCACCGGGGAGCTGTTTTTT. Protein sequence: CASSLGGFTGELFF.

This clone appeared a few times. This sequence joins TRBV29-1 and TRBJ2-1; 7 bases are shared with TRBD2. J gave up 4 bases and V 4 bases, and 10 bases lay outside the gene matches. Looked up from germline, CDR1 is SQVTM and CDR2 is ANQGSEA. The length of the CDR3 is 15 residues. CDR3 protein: CSVVIVTSRYNEQFF. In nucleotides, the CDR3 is TGCAGCGTTGTAATAGTGACTAGCAGATACAATGAGCAGTTCTTC.

The CDR3 nucleotides read TGTGCCAGCAGCTTAGTTATCGGGGAGACCCAGTACTTC. It is translated as CASSLVIGETQYF. The genes are TRBV7-2 and TRBJ2-5; D is ambiguous. From germline, CDR1 is SGHTA and CDR2 FQGNSA. The CDR3 covers 13 residues. Trimming stripped 1 base from V and 5 bases from J, with 8 bases between. Filled out from reference TRBV7-2 and TRBJ2-5, the complete variable domain reads GAGVSQSPSNKVTEKGKDVELRCDPISGHTALYWYRQSLGQGLEFLIYFQGNSAPDKSGLPSDRFSAERTGGSVSTLTIQRTQQEDSAVYLCASSLVIGETQYFGPGTRLLVL.

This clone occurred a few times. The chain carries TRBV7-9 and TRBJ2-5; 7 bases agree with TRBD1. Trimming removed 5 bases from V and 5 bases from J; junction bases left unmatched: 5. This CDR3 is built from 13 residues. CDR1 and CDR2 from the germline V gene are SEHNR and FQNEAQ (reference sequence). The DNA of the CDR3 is TGTGCCAGCAGCCAGACAGGGCTGGAGACCCAGTACTTC. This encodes CASSQTGLETQYF.

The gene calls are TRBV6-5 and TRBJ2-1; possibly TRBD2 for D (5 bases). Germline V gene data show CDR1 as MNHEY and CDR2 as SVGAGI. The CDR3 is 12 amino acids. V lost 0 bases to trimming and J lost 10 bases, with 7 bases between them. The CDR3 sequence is CASSYSDWEQFF. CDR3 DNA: TGTGCCAGCAGTTACTCGGACTGGGAGCAGTTCTTC.

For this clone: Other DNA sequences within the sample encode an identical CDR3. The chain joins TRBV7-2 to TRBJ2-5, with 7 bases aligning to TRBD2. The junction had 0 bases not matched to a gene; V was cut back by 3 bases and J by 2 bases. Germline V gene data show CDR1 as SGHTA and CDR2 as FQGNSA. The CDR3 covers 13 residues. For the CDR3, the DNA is TGTGCCAGCAGCTTGGGAGGGCAAGAGACCCAGTACTTC. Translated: CASSLGGQETQYF.

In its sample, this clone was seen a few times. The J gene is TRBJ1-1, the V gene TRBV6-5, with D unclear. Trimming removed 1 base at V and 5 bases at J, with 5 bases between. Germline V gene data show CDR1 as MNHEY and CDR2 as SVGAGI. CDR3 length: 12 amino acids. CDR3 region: CASSYFATEAFF. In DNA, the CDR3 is TGTGCCAGCAGTTACTTTGCGACTGAAGCTTTCTTT.

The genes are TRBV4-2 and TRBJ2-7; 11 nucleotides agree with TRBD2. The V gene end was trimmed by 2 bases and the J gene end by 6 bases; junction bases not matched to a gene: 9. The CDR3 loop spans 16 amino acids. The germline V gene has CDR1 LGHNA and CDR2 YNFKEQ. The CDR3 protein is CASSQLTSGKYGEQYF. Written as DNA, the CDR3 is TGTGCCAGCAGCCAACTGACTAGCGGGAAGTACGGCGAGCAGTACTTC.

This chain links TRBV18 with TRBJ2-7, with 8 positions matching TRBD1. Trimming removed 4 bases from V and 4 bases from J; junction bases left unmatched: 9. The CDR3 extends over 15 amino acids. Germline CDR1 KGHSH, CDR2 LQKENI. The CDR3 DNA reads TGTGCCAGCTCACTACAGGGGGTACGATCGTACGAGCAGTACTTC. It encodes CASSLQGVRSYEQYF.

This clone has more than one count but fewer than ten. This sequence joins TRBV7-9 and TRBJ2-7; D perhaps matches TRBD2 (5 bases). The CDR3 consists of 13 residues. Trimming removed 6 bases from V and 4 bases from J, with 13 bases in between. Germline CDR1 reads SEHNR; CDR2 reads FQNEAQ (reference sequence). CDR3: CASSSGWTYEQYF. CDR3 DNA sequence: TGTGCCAGCAGTTCCGGGTGGACTTACGAGCAGTACTTC.